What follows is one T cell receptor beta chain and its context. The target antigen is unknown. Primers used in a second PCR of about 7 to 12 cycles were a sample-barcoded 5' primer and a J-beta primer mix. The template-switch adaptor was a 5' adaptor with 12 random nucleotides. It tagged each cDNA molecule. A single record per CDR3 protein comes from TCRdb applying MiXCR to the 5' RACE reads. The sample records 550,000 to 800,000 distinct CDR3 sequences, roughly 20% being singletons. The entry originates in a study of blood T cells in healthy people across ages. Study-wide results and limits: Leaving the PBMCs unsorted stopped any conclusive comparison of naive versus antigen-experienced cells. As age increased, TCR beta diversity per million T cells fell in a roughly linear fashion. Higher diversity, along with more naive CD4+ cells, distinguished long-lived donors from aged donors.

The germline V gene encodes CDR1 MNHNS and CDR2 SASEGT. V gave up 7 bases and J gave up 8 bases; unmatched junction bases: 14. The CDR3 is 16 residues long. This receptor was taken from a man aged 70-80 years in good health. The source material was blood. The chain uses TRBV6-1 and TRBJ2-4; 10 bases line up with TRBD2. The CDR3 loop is CASIQASGRAFDIQYF. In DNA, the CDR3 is TGTGCCAGCATCCAAGCGAGCGGGAGGGCCTTTGACATTCAGTACTTC.